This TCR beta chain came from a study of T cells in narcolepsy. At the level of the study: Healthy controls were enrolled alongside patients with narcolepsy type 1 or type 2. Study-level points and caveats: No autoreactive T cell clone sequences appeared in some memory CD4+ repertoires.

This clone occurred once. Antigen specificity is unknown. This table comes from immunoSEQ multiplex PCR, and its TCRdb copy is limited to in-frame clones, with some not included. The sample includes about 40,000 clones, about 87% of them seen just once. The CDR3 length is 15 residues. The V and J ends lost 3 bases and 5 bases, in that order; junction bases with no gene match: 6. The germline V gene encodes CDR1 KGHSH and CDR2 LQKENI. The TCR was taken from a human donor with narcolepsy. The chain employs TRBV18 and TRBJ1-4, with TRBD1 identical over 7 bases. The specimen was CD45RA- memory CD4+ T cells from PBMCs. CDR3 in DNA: TGTGCCAGCTCACCTTTACAGGGGCGGAATGAAAAACTGTTTTTT. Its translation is CASSPLQGRNEKLFF. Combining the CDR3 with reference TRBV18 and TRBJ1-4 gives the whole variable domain NAGVMQNPRHLVRRRGQEARLRCSPMKGHSHVYWYRQLPEEGLKFMVYLQKENIIDESGMPKERFSAEFPKEGPSILRIQQVVRGDSAAYFCASSPLQGRNEKLFFGSGTQLSVL.